These 7 T cell receptor beta chains originate from one sample sequenced in a study of CD8 T cells in ankylosing spondylitis. Notes on the study in general: Made up of eight or nine highly homologous variants, a TCR beta motif appeared characteristic of ankylosing spondylitis blood.

No cognate antigen is known for these TCRs. TCRdb analysed the 5' RACE reads with MiXCR anew, one entry per CDR3 protein. The sample shows about 700,000 distinct CDR3 sequences, 19% of them seen only once. The sequenced sample consisted of blood, either unsorted or a sorted T cell fraction (not recorded which). The receptor set was obtained from a male donor with ankylosing spondylitis.

This clonotype came up many times. The J gene is TRBJ2-2, the V gene TRBV12-3 or TRBV12-4, with D perhaps matching TRBD1 (7 bases). V was cut by 5 bases and J by 6 bases, with 13 bases left in between. The CDR3 consists of 14 residues. CDR3 loop: CASSTQGGAGELFF. The CDR3 bases are TGTGCCAGCAGTACGCAGGGGGGAGCCGGGGAGCTGTTTTTT.

The gene calls are TRBV7-3 and TRBJ2-3, with D tentatively TRBD1 or TRBD2 (6 bases each). The CDR3 sequence is 15 residues long. Per germline, CDR1 SGHTA and CDR2 FQGTGA. Trimming took 1 base from V and 3 from J, leaving 11 bases between them. The CDR3 coding sequence is TGTGCCAGCAGCTTAAAGGGGGGCCTAACAGATACGCAGTATTTT. Its protein is CASSLKGGLTDTQYF.

This clonotype has just a few counts. The V gene is TRBV27, the J gene TRBJ1-1; D gene unclear. This CDR3 has 13 amino acids. V was trimmed by 6 bases and J by 0 bases, leaving 8 bases between them. The germline V gene has CDR1 MNHEY and CDR2 SMNVEV (reference sequence). CDR3 sequence (DNA): TGTGCCAGCAGGAACGACATGAACACTGAAGCTTTCTTT. It encodes CASRNDMNTEAFF.

The chain uses TRBV2 and TRBJ1-1; 8 bases are a match to TRBD1. The CDR3 extends over 19 amino acids. J gave up 0 bases and V 2 bases, and 14 bases lay outside the gene matches. Per germline, CDR1 SNHLY and CDR2 FYNNEI. The DNA for the CDR3 is TGTGCCAGCAGTGAACCCCGGACAGGGCCAAGCGGGATGAACACTGAAGCTTTCTTT. Translating gives CASSEPRTGPSGMNTEAFF.

The chain joins TRBV20-1 to TRBJ2-7; D is unclear. CDR3 length: 11 amino acids. CDR1 is DFQATT and CDR2 is SNEGSKA in the germline V gene (reference sequence). Trimming shortened V by 5 bases and J by 6 bases, and 11 bases separated the two germline ends. The CDR3 DNA reads TGCAGTGCTCCCGGAGAAGGCGAGCAGTACTTC. As protein: CSAPGEGEQYF.

This clonotype has only a few counts. The rearrangement joins TRBV28 to TRBJ2-3; perhaps TRBD2 as D (5 bases). V lost 2 bases and J lost 0, with 21 bases in between. This CDR3 comprises 19 residues. The germline CDR1 and CDR2 sequences are MDHEN and SYDVKM. The CDR3 DNA sequence: TGTGCCAGCAGTTTAATAGGATCGGCTAGCCCAACTAGCACAGATACGCAGTATTTT. This codes for CASSLIGSASPTSTDTQYF.

In this sample, this clonotype turned up a few times. This chain links TRBV29-1 with TRBJ2-2; the D gene is possibly TRBD1 (5 bases). V lost 2 bases to trimming and J lost 4 bases, with 8 bases between them. The germline V gene encodes CDR1 SQVTM and CDR2 ANQGSEA. The CDR3 has 13 amino acids. CDR3 amino acids: CSVEQDITGELFF. The CDR3 nucleotides read TGCAGCGTTGAACAGGACATCACCGGGGAGCTGTTTTTT.